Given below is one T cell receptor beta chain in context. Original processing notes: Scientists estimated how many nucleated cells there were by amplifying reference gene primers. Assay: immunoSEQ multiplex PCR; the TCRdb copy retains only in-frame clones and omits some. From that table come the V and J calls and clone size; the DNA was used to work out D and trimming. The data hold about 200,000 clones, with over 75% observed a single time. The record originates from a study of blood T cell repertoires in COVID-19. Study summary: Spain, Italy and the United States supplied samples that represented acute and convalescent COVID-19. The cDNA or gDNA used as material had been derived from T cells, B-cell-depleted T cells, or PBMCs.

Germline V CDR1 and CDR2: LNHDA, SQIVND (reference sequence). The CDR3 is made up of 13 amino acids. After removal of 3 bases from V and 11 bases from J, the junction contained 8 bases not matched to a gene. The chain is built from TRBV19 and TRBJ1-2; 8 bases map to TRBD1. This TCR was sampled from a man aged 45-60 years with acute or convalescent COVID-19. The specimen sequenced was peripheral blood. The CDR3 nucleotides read TGTGCCAGTAGTATTGTCACAGGGGGGATGTACACCTTC. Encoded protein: CASSIVTGGMYTF.